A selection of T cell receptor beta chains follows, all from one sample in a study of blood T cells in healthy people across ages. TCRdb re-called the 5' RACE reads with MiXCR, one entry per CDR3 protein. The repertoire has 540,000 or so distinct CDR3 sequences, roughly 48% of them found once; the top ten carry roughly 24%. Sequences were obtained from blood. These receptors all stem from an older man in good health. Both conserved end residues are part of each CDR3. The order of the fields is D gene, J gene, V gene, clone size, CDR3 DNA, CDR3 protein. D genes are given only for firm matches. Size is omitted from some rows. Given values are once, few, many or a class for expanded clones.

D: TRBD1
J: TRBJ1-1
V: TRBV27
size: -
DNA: TGTGCCAGCCTTCCGGGGCAGGGGGTCCGAGGGGGGGCTGAAGCTTTCTTT
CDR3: CASLPGQGVRGGAEAFF

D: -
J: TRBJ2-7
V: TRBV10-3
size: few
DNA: TGTGCCACCCAGCCCGGGACAACCTACGAGCAGTACTTC
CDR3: CATQPGTTYEQYF

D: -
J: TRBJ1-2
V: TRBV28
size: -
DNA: TGTGCCAGCAGTTTCACGCGTGGCTACACCTTC
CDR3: CASSFTRGYTF

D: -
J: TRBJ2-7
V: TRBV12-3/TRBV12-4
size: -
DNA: TGTGCCAGCAGTTTAGCTGGCTCCGGGGGAGGCTACGAGCAGTACTTC
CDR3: CASSLAGSGGGYEQYF

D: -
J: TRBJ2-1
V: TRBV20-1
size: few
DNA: TGCAGTGCTAGAGATGGGGGGCGAAGCTCCTACAATGAGCAGTTCTTC
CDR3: CSARDGGRSSYNEQFF

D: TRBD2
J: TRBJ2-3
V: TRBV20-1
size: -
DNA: TGCAGTGCTCCAGCAGCGGGAGGAACAGATACGCAGTATTTT
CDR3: CSAPAAGGTDTQYF

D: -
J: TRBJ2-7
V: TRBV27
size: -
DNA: TGTGCCAGCAGGACGAGTCAGCGGAGTGTCTACGAGCAGTACTTC
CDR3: CASRTSQRSVYEQYF

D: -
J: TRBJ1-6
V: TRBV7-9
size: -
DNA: TGTGCCAGCAGCTTTAGAGACAGTGCGCTAACACCCCTCCACTTT
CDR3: CASSFRDSALTPLHF

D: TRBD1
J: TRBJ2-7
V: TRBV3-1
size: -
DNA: TGTGCCAGCAGCCAGGACAGGTTGGCCTACGAGCAGTACTTC
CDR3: CASSQDRLAYEQYF

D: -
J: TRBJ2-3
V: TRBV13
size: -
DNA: TGTGCCAGCAGCTTAGAACTTACAACAGATACGCAGTATTTT
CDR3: CASSLELTTDTQYF

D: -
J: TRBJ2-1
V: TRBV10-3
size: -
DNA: TGTGCCATCCTTGACAGTTCCCACAATGAGCAGTTCTTC
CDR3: CAILDSSHNEQFF

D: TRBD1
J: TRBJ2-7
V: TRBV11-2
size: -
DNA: TGTGCCAGCAGCAAGAACAGGGGAGACGAGCAGTACTTC
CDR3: CASSKNRGDEQYF

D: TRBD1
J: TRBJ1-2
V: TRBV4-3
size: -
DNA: TGCGCCAGCAGCCAAGAGGCGAGACAGGGGTTTTACGGCTACACCTTC
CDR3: CASSQEARQGFYGYTF

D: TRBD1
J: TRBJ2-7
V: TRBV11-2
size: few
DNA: TGTGCCAGCAGCTCCATTCTGACAGGGTCGGACGAGCAGTACTTC
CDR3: CASSSILTGSDEQYF

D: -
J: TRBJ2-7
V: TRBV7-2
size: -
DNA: TGTGCCAGCAGCTTAAACAGGAGAAGCTACGAGCAGTACTTC
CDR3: CASSLNRRSYEQYF

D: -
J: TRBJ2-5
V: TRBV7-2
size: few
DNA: TGTGCCAGCAGCTTGGCCATCGGGGGACTCTACGAGACCCAGTACTTC
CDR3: CASSLAIGGLYETQYF

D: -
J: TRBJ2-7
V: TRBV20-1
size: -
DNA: TGCAGTGCTCCCAGTGGGGAACTAGGACCCTACGAGCAGTACTTC
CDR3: CSAPSGELGPYEQYF